A single sample gave rise to the 13 T cell receptor beta chains below, sequenced in a study of T cell changes during pregnancy in multiple sclerosis. Libraries were prepared by immunoSEQ multiplex PCR; TCRdb keeps only in-frame clonotypes and omits some of them. The table has 40,000 to 45,000 clones, about 94% seen once. Source: peripheral blood, taken in the third trimester of pregnancy. All receptors come from a female donor with multiple sclerosis, enrolled in a pregnancy study.

The chain links TRBV18 to TRBJ2-3; 9 bases are shared with TRBD2. The CDR3 length is 15 residues. CDR1 KGHSH and CDR2 LQKENI come from the germline V gene. The V segment lost 5 bases and the J segment 0 bases; nucleotides outside the gene matches: 3. In DNA, the CDR3 is TGTGCCAGCTCAGAGGCGGGGGGGAGCACAGATACGCAGTATTTT. Amino acids: CASSEAGGSTDTQYF. The complete variable domain, with remaining parts taken from reference TRBV18 and TRBJ2-3, reads NAGVMQNPRHLVRRRGQEARLRCSPMKGHSHVYWYRQLPEEGLKFMVYLQKENIIDESGMPKERFSAEFPKEGPSILRIQQVVRGDSAAYFCASSEAGGSTDTQYFGPGTRLTVL.

The chain has TRBV5-6 and TRBJ1-2, with 7 bases that match TRBD1. The CDR3 runs 15 residues. V shed 0 bases, J shed 5 bases, and the junction held 7 bases outside the gene matches. Germline V gene data show CDR1 as SGHDT and CDR2 as YYEEEE. The CDR3 region has the DNA TGTGCCAGCAGCTTGGGACAGGGAGGTGTTTATGGCTACACCTTC. Translating gives CASSLGQGGVYGYTF.

The chain combines TRBV19 with TRBJ2-7; 8 bases are shared with TRBD1. V was pared by 5 bases and J by 4 bases, with 7 bases of the junction left unmatched. Per the germline V gene, CDR1 is LNHDA and CDR2 is SQIVND (reference sequence). The CDR3 loop spans 14 amino acids. This CDR3 reads CASSVLGQGYEQYF. The CDR3 DNA reads TGTGCCAGTAGTGTCCTCGGACAGGGTTACGAGCAGTACTTC.

The chain employs TRBV28 and TRBJ1-5, with D perhaps matching TRBD1 (5 bases). Trimming took off 8 bases at V and 2 bases at J, with 7 bases between the two ends. Per germline, CDR1 MDHEN and CDR2 SYDVKM. The CDR3 is 12 amino acids. The DNA for the CDR3 is TGTGCCAGCTCACAGGGCAATCAGCCCCAGCATTTT. Translated: CASSQGNQPQHF.

This clone was observed a single time. The CDR3 sequence: CASSLSAGGRTGELFF. DNA of the CDR3: TGTGCCAGCAGCTTATCGGCAGGGGGAAGGACCGGGGAGCTGTTTTTT. The genes are TRBV7-2 and TRBJ2-2; 7 bases are a match to TRBD1. Germline V gene data show CDR1 as SGHTA and CDR2 as FQGNSA. There are 16 residues in the CDR3. J was trimmed by 5 bases and V by 2 bases; bases with no gene match: 8.

CDR3 DNA sequence: TGTGCCAGCAGCTTCCGGGACAGGCCCCTCTATGGCTACACCTTC. It is translated as CASSFRDRPLYGYTF. The chain uses TRBV7-2 and TRBJ1-2, with 8 bases lining up with TRBD1. Trimming cost V 3 bases and J 4 bases; bases outside gene matches: 7. CDR3 length: 15 residues. Germline values: CDR1 SGHTA, CDR2 FQGNSA. The full variable domain, its missing parts supplied by reference TRBV7-2 and TRBJ1-2, is GAGVSQSPSNKVTEKGKDVELRCDPISGHTALYWYRQSLGQGLEFLIYFQGNSAPDKSGLPSDRFSAERTGGSVSTLTIQRTQQEDSAVYLCASSFRDRPLYGYTFGSGTRLTVV.

The V gene is TRBV7-2, the J gene TRBJ1-5; possibly TRBD1 for D (5 bases). V lost 1 base to trimming and J lost 3 bases, with 10 bases between them. In germline, CDR1 is SGHTA, CDR2 FQGNSA. This CDR3 comprises 15 residues. The CDR3 spells CASSLGGHLNQPQHF. CDR3 in DNA: TGTGCCAGCAGCTTAGGTGGACACCTCAATCAGCCCCAGCATTTT.

The V call is TRBV2, the J call TRBJ1-5; TRBD1 aligns across 8 bases. The CDR3 spans 15 residues. The V segment lost 6 bases and the J segment 0 bases; nucleotides outside the gene matches: 4. Germline V gene sequence: CDR1 SNHLY, CDR2 FYNNEI. The CDR3 DNA reads as TGTGCCAGCAGACAGGGGGTACTTAGCAATCAGCCCCAGCATTTT. It yields the protein CASRQGVLSNQPQHF.

This clone came up a few times. The chain combines TRBV15 with TRBJ1-6, with a weak D call TRBD1 (5 bases). CDR1 is LNHNV and CDR2 is YYDKDF in the germline V gene (reference sequence). V was shortened by 0 bases and J by 10 bases, with 16 bases between the two germline ends. The CDR3 extends over 16 amino acids. CDR3 protein: CATSRDPPGIRSPLHF. The CDR3 DNA reads TGTGCCACCAGCAGAGATCCGCCAGGGATCAGGTCACCCCTCCACTTT.

The chain is built from TRBV9 and TRBJ1-5; 9 bases line up with TRBD1. This CDR3 is built from 15 residues. From germline, CDR1 is SGDLS and CDR2 YYNGEE. The V segment lost 4 bases and the J segment 3 bases; nucleotides outside the gene matches: 5. CDR3 in DNA: TGTGCCAGCAGCCCTGGGGACAGGGACAATCAGCCCCAGCATTTT. Encoded protein: CASSPGDRDNQPQHF.

The chain uses TRBV19 and TRBJ2-7, with D possibly matching TRBD1 (5 bases). The CDR3 extends over 15 amino acids. Trimming pared 5 bases from V and 2 bases from J, leaving 16 bases between. Germline loops: CDR1 LNHDA, CDR2 SQIVND (reference sequence). CDR3 amino acids: CASSPRQGQTYEQYF. CDR3 DNA: TGTGCCAGTAGTCCCCGACAAGGACAAACCTACGAGCAGTACTTC.

The chain carries TRBV5-1 and TRBJ2-1; D not resolved. From germline, CDR1 is SGHRS and CDR2 YFSETQ. The CDR3 extends over 15 amino acids. The V and J ends lost 0 bases and 8 bases respectively, with 15 bases between them. DNA for the CDR3: TGCGCCAGCAGCTTGGGGGCCATTTCCTTCGATGAGCAGTTCTTC. Protein sequence: CASSLGAISFDEQFF.

V gene TRBV28 combines with J gene TRBJ2-1, with 7 bases lining up with TRBD2. The CDR3 totals 13 residues. CDR1 is MDHEN and CDR2 is SYDVKM in the germline V gene. Trimming removed 7 bases from V and 9 bases from J; junction bases left unmatched: 9. CDR3 DNA: TGTGCCAGCAACGACCAGACTAGCAGTGAGCAGTTCTTC. Protein product: CASNDQTSSEQFF.